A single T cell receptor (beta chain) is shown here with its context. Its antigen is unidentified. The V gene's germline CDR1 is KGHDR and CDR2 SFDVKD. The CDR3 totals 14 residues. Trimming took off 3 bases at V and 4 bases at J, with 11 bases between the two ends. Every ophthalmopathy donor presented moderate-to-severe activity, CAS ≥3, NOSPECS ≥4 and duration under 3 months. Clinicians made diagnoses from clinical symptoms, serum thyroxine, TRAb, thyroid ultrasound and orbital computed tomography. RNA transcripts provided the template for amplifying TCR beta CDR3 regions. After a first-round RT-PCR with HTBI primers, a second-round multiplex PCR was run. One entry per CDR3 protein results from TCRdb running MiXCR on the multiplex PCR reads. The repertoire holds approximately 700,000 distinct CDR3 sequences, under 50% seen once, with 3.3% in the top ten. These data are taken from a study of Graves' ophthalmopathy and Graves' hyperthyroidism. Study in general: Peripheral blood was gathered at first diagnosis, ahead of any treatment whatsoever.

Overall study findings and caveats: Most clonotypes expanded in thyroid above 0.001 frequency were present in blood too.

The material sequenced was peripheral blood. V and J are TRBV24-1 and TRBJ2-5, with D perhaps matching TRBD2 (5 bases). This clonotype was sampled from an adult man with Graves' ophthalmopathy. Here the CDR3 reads CATSDPTAGETQYF. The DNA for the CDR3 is TGTGCCACCAGTGATCCCACGGCGGGAGAGACCCAGTACTTC.